This T cell receptor (beta chain) was recovered during a study of T cell changes during pregnancy in multiple sclerosis. The length of the CDR3 is 18 residues. The junction had 13 bases not matched to a gene; V was cut back by 3 bases and J by 0 bases. Germline CDR1 reads SGHTA; CDR2 reads FQGNSA. The assay was immunoSEQ multiplex PCR, and TCRdb's table has in-frame clones only and misses some. This repertoire shows some 57,000 clones, more than 80% found once; its top ten account for almost 0.5%. The specimen comprised CD4+ T cells from peripheral blood mononuclear cells, sampled after pregnancy. The TCR originated in a female donor in good health, enrolled as a control in a pregnancy study. V is TRBV7-2 and J is TRBJ2-7, with 8 positions matching TRBD1. This CDR3 is CASSFFKKGQGTSYEQYF. The CDR3 DNA is TGTGCCAGCAGCTTTTTTAAAAAAGGACAGGGCACCTCCTACGAGCAGTACTTC.